Listed below are T cell receptor beta chains from one sample, sequenced in a study of T cells after yellow fever vaccination. In TCRdb, the 5' RACE reads were re-called with MiXCR into one record per CDR3 protein. The sample shows 250,000 to 300,000 distinct CDR3 sequences, around 5.3% of them seen only once. The source material was CD4+ T cells sorted from PBMCs, sampled on the day of the yellow fever booster vaccination. The receptors here all came from a man between 18 and 29 years old who received the YFV17D yellow fever vaccine. CDR3s include the opening cysteine and the closing phenylalanine or tryptophan. Each record gives: V gene, J gene, D gene, clone size, CDR3 protein, CDR3 DNA. D genes are given only for firm matches. Part of the rows lack a size; the others show once, few, many or a class for expanded clones.

TRBV6-1	TRBJ2-7	-	few	CASSEARRGLTRYEQYF	TGTGCCAGCAGTGAAGCCCGGCGGGGACTCACTCGCTACGAGCAGTACTTC
TRBV5-1	TRBJ2-3	-	-	CASGTSRVTDTQYF	TGCGCCAGCGGTACTTCGCGGGTCACAGATACGCAGTATTTT
TRBV18	TRBJ2-5	-	-	CASSVEADGTQYF	TGTGCCAGCTCAGTTGAGGCCGACGGGACCCAGTACTTC
TRBV7-2	TRBJ2-3	-	-	CASSWSGPGPTDTQYF	TGTGCCAGCAGCTGGAGTGGGCCGGGCCCCACCGATACGCAGTATTTT
TRBV9	TRBJ1-1	-	-	CASSVTPGTMNTEAFF	TGTGCCAGCAGCGTAACCCCAGGCACCATGAACACTGAAGCTTTCTTT
TRBV10-3	TRBJ1-6	-	many	CASNRENNSPLHF	TGTGCCAGCAACAGGGAGAATAATTCACCCCTCCACTTT
TRBV6-2/TRBV6-3	TRBJ1-5	-	-	CASGRNQPQHF	TGTGCCAGCGGGCGAAATCAGCCCCAGCATTTT
TRBV3-1	TRBJ2-7	-	many	CASSQDSTVAEQYF	TGTGCCAGCAGCCAAGATTCGACGGTGGCGGAGCAGTACTTC
TRBV12-3/TRBV12-4	TRBJ2-1	-	few	CASSFRREDEQFF	TGTGCCAGCAGTTTTCGCAGGGAGGATGAGCAGTTCTTC
TRBV12-3/TRBV12-4	TRBJ2-5	TRBD1	few	CASSRTGDQETQYF	TGTGCCAGCAGCCGGACAGGGGATCAAGAGACCCAGTACTTC
TRBV29-1	TRBJ1-1	-	-	CSVEEPGSMNTEAFF	TGCAGCGTTGAAGAGCCAGGGTCTATGAACACTGAAGCTTTCTTT
TRBV20-1	TRBJ2-1	TRBD1	-	CSAAGTVYNEQFF	TGCAGTGCTGCCGGGACAGTTTACAATGAGCAGTTCTTC
TRBV29-1	TRBJ1-2	-	many	CSVTRPGWGYTF	TGCAGCGTTACCCGGCCGGGATGGGGCTACACCTTC
TRBV29-1	TRBJ1-5	-	many	CSVEQGALHQPQHF	TGCAGCGTTGAACAAGGGGCGTTACATCAGCCCCAGCATTTT
TRBV5-8	TRBJ1-1	-	many	CASSFGQGRTEAFF	TGTGCCAGCAGCTTCGGGCAGGGGAGGACTGAAGCTTTCTTT
TRBV9	TRBJ2-1	-	-	CASSPGGLATYNEQFF	TGTGCCAGCAGCCCTGGGGGTCTAGCAACCTACAATGAGCAGTTCTTC
TRBV21-1	TRBJ1-1	-	many	CASSKADRAVAEAFF	TGTGCCAGCAGCAAAGCGGACAGGGCGGTCGCTGAAGCTTTCTTT
TRBV7-2	TRBJ2-3	-	many	CASSSGGGTQYF	TGTGCCAGCAGCTCTGGGGGCGGTACGCAGTATTTT
TRBV5-1	TRBJ2-1	-	many	CASSLEQINGDEQFF	TGCGCCAGCAGCTTGGAACAAATTAACGGGGATGAGCAGTTCTTC
TRBV7-9	TRBJ1-2	TRBD1	few	CASSANRGGYGYTF	TGTGCCAGCAGCGCCAACAGGGGCGGCTATGGCTACACCTTC
TRBV28	TRBJ1-6	-	few	CASSDAGEYSPLHF	TGTGCCAGCAGTGATGCAGGGGAGTATTCACCCCTCCACTTT
TRBV28	TRBJ2-1	-	-	CASRSRVLGEQFF	TGTGCCAGCAGGTCCAGGGTGCTGGGGGAGCAGTTCTTC
TRBV20-1	TRBJ1-6	-	few	CSARGGSSYNSPLHF	TGCAGTGCCCGAGGGGGGAGCTCCTATAATTCACCCCTCCACTTT
TRBV18	TRBJ2-1	-	few	CASSPLEGGQFF	TGTGCCAGCTCACCACTAGAGGGAGGGCAGTTCTTC
TRBV6-5	TRBJ1-4	-	-	CASSPRVNEKLFF	TGTGCCAGCAGTCCACGGGTTAATGAAAAACTGTTTTTT
TRBV11-2	TRBJ2-3	TRBD2	few	CASSSRLAGSTDTQYF	TGTGCCAGCAGCTCCCGACTAGCGGGGAGCACAGATACGCAGTATTTT
TRBV4-3	TRBJ2-5	-	many	CASSQVGGARETQYF	TGCGCCAGCAGCCAAGTTGGGGGGGCTAGGGAGACCCAGTACTTC
TRBV5-1	TRBJ2-3	-	many	CASSSRLLREGDTQYF	TGCGCCAGCAGCTCCAGACTACTTCGAGAGGGAGATACGCAGTATTTT
TRBV2	TRBJ2-4	TRBD2	many	CASGIAGADIQYF	TGTGCCAGCGGAATAGCGGGGGCGGACATTCAGTACTTC
TRBV18	TRBJ1-5	-	many	CASSGDPYSNQPQHF	TGTGCCAGCTCAGGAGATCCCTATAGCAATCAGCCCCAGCATTTT